This T cell receptor beta chain emerged from a study of T cell changes during pregnancy in multiple sclerosis. This clone has just a few counts. The protocol was immunoSEQ multiplex PCR, while the TCRdb copy is restricted to in-frame clones and leaves out a portion. This table has around 130,000 clones, approximately 93% appearing once. The sample here was peripheral blood, taken before pregnancy. The source is a female donor with multiple sclerosis, enrolled in a pregnancy study.

The CDR3 reads CASRQDTKQFF. CDR3 DNA: TGTGCCAGCAGGCAGGACACCAAGCAGTTCTTC. The chain has TRBV6-5 and TRBJ2-1; a possible D gene is TRBD1 (5 bases). Germline V gene data show CDR1 as MNHEY and CDR2 as SVGAGI. This CDR3 contains 11 residues. Trimming took off 6 bases at V and 11 bases at J, with 11 bases between the two ends.